This is a list of T cell receptor beta chains from one sample in a study of T cells in narcolepsy. The data were produced by immunoSEQ multiplex PCR, yet TCRdb's version contains in-frame clones alone and is incomplete. Here the sample spans around 25,000 clones, around 83% being singletons. Sequencing was done on a sample of CD45RA- memory CD4+ T cells from PBMCs. The receptors stem from a human donor with narcolepsy. CDR3s include the opening cysteine and the closing phenylalanine or tryptophan. A D gene is named only where the DNA matches it firmly. Size values are once, few and many counts, or a class for expanded clones, and some rows have none.

V gene	D gene	clone size	J gene	CDR3 protein	CDR3 DNA
TRBV5-1	NA	NA	TRBJ1-1	CASSLFLNTEAFF	TGCGCCAGCAGCTTGTTCCTGAACACTGAAGCTTTCTTT
TRBV5-1	NA	NA	TRBJ2-2	CASSWDGGELFF	TGCGCCAGCAGCTGGGACGGCGGGGAGCTGTTTTTT
TRBV30	TRBD1	NA	TRBJ1-2	CAWARQGAHGYTF	TGTGCCTGGGCTAGACAGGGGGCGCATGGCTACACCTTC
TRBV7-8	NA	few	TRBJ1-3	CASSPQRGGNTIYF	TGTGCCAGCAGTCCCCAAAGGGGTGGAAACACCATATATTTT
TRBV2	NA	NA	TRBJ2-5	CASTSTVAQETQYF	TGTGCCAGCACATCGACAGTCGCCCAAGAGACCCAGTACTTC
TRBV27	NA	NA	TRBJ1-2	CASSLKGPYGYTF	TGTGCCAGCAGTTTAAAGGGACCTTATGGCTACACCTTC
TRBV9	NA	NA	TRBJ1-4	CASSQGINEKLFF	TGTGCCAGCAGCCAAGGGATTAATGAAAAACTGTTTTTT
TRBV14	NA	once	TRBJ2-1	CASSQLGGISYNEQFF	TGTGCCAGCAGCCAATTGGGGGGAATATCCTACAATGAGCAGTTCTTC
TRBV25-1	NA	NA	TRBJ2-1	CASSDQPHANEQFF	TGTGCCAGCAGTGACCAACCTCATGCGAATGAGCAGTTCTTC
TRBV7-6	NA	NA	TRBJ1-3	CASSLEGRGRTSGNTIYF	TGTGCCAGCAGCTTAGAGGGGAGGGGACGGACCTCTGGAAACACCATATATTTT
TRBV5-3	TRBD2	NA	TRBJ2-7	CARSVVGLPRGAYEQYF	TGTGCCAGAAGCGTCGTCGGCCTCCCTCGGGGGGCCTACGAGCAGTACTTC
TRBV4-2	NA	NA	TRBJ1-3	CASSQEKSDSGNTIYF	TGTGCCAGCAGCCAAGAAAAGTCGGACTCTGGAAACACCATATATTTT
TRBV18	TRBD2	NA	TRBJ2-1	CASSQTSPPGEQFF	TGTGCCAGCTCACAGACTAGCCCACCGGGTGAGCAGTTCTTC
TRBV19	TRBD2	NA	TRBJ2-5	CASSPRGTSHKGDQETQYF	TGTGCCAGTAGTCCCCGAGGGACTAGCCATAAAGGGGATCAAGAGACCCAGTACTTC
TRBV4-3	TRBD1	once	TRBJ2-2	CASSPNDRVGTGELFF	TGCGCCAGCAGCCCAAACGACAGGGTGGGAACCGGGGAGCTGTTTTTT